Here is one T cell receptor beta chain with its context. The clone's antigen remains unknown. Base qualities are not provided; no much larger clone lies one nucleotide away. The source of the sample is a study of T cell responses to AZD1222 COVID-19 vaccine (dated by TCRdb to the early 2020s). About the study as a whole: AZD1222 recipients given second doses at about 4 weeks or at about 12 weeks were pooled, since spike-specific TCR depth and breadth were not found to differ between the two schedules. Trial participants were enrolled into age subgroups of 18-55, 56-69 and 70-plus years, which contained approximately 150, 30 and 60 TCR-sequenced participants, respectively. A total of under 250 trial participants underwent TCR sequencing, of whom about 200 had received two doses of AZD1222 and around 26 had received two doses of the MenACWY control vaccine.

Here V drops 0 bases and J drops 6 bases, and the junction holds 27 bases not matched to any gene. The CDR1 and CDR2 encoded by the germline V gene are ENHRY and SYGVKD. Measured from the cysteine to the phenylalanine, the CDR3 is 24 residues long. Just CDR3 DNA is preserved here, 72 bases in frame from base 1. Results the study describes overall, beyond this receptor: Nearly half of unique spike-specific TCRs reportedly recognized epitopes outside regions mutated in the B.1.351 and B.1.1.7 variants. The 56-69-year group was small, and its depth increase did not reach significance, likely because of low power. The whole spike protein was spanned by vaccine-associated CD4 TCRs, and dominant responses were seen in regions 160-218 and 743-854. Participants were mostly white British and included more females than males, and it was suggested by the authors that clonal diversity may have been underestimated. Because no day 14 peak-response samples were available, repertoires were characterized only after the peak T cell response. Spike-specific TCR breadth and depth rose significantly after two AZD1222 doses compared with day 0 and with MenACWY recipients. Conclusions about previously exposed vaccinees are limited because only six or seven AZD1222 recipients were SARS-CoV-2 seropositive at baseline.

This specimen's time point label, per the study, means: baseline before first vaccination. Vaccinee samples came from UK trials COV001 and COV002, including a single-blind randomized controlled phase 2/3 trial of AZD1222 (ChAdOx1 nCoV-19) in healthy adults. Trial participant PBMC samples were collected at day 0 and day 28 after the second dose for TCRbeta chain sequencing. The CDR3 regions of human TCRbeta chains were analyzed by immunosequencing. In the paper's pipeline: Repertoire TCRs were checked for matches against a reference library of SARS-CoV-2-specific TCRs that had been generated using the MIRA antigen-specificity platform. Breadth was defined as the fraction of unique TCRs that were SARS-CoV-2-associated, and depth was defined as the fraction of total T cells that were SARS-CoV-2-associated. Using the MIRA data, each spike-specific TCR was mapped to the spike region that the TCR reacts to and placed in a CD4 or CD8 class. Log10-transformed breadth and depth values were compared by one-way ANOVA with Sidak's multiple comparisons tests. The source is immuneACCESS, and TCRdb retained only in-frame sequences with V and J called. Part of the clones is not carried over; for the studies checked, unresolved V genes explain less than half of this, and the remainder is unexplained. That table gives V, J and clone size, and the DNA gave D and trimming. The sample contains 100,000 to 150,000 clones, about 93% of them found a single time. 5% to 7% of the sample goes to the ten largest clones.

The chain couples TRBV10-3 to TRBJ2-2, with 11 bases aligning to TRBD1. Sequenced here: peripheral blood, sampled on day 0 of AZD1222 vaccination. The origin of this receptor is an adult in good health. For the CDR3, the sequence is CAISESSLLQRPGQGGFGAGELFF. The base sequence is TGTGCCATCAGTGAGTCGAGCCTCCTTCAGCGTCCGGGACAGGGGGGTTTTGGTGCCGGGGAGCTGTTTTTT.